This record covers a single T cell receptor (beta chain). Antigen unknown. The data are from a study of beta chain features in type 1 diabetes. Overall study findings and caveats: Moderately but significantly shorter TCRB CDR3s were found in Type 1 diabetes patients in all four CD4+ subsets. Among patients, naive, central memory and Treg TCRB repertoires appeared more similar than among healthy donors.

Blood was collected once per donor into heparin, averaging approximately 110 mL. As every portion of the isolated RNA was reverse transcribed, the sequencing read expressed TCRB transcripts. The data were produced by immunoSEQ multiplex PCR, yet TCRdb's version contains in-frame clones alone and is incomplete. The sample carries around 450,000 clones, roughly 10% recorded once. Germline-derived CDR1 and CDR2 are SEHNR and FQNEAQ (reference sequence). Trimming at V came to 5 bases and at J to 1 base, leaving 4 bases not matched to a gene. This CDR3 is 15 amino acids long. The clonotype was recovered from a woman under 30 in good health. The sequenced sample consisted of naive CD4+ T cells from blood. The chain employs TRBV7-9 and TRBJ1-5; 8 positions agree with TRBD1. In DNA, the CDR3 is TGTGCCAGCAGCCGGACAGGGAGCAGCAATCAGCCCCAGCATTTT. This sequence encodes CASSRTGSSNQPQHF. The full variable domain, completed using reference TRBV7-9 and TRBJ1-5, is DTGVSQNPRHKITKRGQNVTFRCDPISEHNRLYWYRQTLGQGPEFLTYFQNEAQLEKSRLLSDRFSAERPKGSFSTLEIQRTEQGDSAMYLCASSRTGSSNQPQHFGDGTRLSIL.